The entry that follows covers one T cell receptor (beta chain) sequence. Its target is unknown. This entry belongs to a study of CD8 T cells in ankylosing spondylitis. For TCR beta, libraries came from quantitative 5'-RACE with molecular barcodes. TCRdb analysed the 5' RACE reads with MiXCR anew, one entry per CDR3 protein. The sample gives some 400,000 distinct CDR3 sequences, under 25% of which show up once; around 16% is in the top ten. The study's findings and limits: Peripheral blood samples showed relatively rare disease-linked clones, and these clones were CD8+. For ankylosing spondylitis blood, a TCR beta motif of about 8 highly homologous variants appeared characteristic. In ankylosing spondylitis patients, matched synovial fluid reportedly showed significant enrichment of disease-linked clones. Earlier literature documents some of the motif variants in reactive arthritis synovial fluid and blood.

The length of the CDR3 is 11 residues. Germline lookup yields CDR1 MNHEY and CDR2 SVGEGT. V gave up 6 bases and J gave up 5 bases, with 7 bases separating them. The sequenced sample consisted of blood, either unsorted or a sorted T cell fraction (not recorded which). The chain employs TRBV6-2 or TRBV6-3 and TRBJ1-2, with D unresolved. This TCR was sampled from a male donor with ankylosing spondylitis. CDR3 loop: CASRRGYGYTF. The CDR3 DNA reads TGTGCCAGCAGACGGGGATATGGCTACACCTTC.